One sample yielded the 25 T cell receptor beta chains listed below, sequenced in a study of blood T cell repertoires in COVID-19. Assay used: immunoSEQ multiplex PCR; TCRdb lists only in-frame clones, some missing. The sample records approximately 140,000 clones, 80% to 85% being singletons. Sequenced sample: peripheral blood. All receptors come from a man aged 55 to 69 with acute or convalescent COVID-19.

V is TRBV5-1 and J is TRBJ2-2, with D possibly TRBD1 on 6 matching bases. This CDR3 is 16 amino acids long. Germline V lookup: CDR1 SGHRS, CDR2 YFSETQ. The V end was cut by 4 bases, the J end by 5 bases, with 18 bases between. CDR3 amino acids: CASSLYLDRRTGELFF. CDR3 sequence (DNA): TGCGCCAGCAGCCTATATCTGGACAGAAGGACCGGGGAGCTGTTTTTT.

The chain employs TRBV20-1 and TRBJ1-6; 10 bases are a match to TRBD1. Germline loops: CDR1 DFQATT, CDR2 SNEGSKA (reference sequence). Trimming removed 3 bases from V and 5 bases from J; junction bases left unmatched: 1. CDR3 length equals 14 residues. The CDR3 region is CSASGTGDNSPLHF. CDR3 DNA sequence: TGCAGTGCTAGTGGGACAGGGGATAATTCACCCCTCCACTTT.

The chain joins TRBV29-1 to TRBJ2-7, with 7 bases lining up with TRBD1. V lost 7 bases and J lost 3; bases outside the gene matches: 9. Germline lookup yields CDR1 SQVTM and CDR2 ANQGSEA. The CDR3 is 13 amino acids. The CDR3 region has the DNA TGCAGCGCCCAGCGACAGGGTGGCTACGAGCAGTACTTC. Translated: CSAQRQGGYEQYF.

The CDR3 region has the DNA TGTGCCAGCTCCGGGGACACTCTGGGAGAGCAGTACTTC. It encodes CASSGDTLGEQYF. The V call is TRBV18, the J call TRBJ2-7; D perhaps matches TRBD1 (6 bases). V lost 6 bases and J lost 7, with 16 bases in between. Germline CDR1 KGHSH, CDR2 LQKENI. There are 13 residues in the CDR3.

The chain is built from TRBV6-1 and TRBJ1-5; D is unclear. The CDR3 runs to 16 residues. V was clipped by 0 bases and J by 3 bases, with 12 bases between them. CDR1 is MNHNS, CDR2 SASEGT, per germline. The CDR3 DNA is TGTGCCAGCAGTGAAGCGGCGGGATCCCACAATCAGCCCCAGCATTTT. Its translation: CASSEAAGSHNQPQHF.

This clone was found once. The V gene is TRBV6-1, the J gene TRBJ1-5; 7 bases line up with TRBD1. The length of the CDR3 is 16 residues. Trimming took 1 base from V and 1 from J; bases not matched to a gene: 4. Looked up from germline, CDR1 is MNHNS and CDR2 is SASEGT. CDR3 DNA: TGTGCCAGCAGTGAAGTTGGGGGACAGAGCAATCAGCCCCAGCATTTT. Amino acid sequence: CASSEVGGQSNQPQHF.

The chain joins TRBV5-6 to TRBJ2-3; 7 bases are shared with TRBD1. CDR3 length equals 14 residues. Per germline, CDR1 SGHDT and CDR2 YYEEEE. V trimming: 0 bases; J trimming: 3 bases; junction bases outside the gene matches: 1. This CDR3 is CASSLVGQTDTQYF. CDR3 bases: TGTGCCAGCAGCTTGGTGGGACAGACAGATACGCAGTATTTT.

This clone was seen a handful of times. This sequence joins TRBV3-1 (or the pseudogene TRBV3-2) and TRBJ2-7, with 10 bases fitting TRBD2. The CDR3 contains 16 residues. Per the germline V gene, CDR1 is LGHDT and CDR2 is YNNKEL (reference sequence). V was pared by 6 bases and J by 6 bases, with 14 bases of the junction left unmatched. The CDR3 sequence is CASSGVAGGPPGEQYF. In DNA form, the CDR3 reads TGTGCCAGCAGTGGAGTAGCGGGAGGACCACCTGGCGAGCAGTACTTC.

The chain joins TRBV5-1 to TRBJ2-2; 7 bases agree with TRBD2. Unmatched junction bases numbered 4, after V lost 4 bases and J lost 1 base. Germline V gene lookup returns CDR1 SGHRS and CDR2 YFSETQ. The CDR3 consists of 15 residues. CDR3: CASSPSGGNTGELFF. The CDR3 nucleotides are TGCGCCAGCAGCCCGTCGGGGGGGAACACCGGGGAGCTGTTTTTT. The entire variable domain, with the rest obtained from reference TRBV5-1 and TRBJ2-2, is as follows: KAGVTQTPRYLIKTRGQQVTLSCSPISGHRSVSWYQQTPGQGLQFLFEYFSETQRNKGNFPGRFSGRQFSNSRSEMNVSTLELGDSALYLCASSPSGGNTGELFFGEGSRLTVL.

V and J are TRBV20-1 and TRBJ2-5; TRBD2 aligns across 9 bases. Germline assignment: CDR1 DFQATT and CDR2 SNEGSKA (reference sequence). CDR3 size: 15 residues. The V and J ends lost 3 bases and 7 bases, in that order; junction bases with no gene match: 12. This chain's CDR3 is CSASSSGVSRGTQYF. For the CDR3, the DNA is TGCAGTGCTAGTTCTAGCGGGGTCTCTCGGGGGACCCAGTACTTC.

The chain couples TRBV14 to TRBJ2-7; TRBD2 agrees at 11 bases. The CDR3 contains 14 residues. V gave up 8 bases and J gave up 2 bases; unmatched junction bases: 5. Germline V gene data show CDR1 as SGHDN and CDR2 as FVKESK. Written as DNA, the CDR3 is TGTGCCAGCGCAGGGACTAGCGGTCCCTACGAGCAGTACTTC. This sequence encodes CASAGTSGPYEQYF.

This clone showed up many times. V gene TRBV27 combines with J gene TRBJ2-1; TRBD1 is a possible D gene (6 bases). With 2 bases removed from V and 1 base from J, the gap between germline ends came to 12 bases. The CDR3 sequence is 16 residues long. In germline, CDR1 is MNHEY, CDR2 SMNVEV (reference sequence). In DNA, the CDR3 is TGTGCCAGCAGTTTAGCAGGGGAAAGATCCTACAATGAGCAGTTCTTC. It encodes CASSLAGERSYNEQFF.

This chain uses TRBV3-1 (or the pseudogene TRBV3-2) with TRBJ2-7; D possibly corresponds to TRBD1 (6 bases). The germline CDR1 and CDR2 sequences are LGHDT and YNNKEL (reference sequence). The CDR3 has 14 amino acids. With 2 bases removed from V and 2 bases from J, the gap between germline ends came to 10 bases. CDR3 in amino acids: CASSQMTGAYEQYF. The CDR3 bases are TGTGCCAGCAGCCAAATGACAGGAGCCTACGAGCAGTACTTC.

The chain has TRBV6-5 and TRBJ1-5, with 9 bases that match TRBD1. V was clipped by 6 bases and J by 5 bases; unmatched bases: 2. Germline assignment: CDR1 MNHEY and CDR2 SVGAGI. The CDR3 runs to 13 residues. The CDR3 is CASSRDRDQPQHF. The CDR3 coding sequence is TGTGCCAGCAGCCGGGACAGGGATCAGCCCCAGCATTTT.

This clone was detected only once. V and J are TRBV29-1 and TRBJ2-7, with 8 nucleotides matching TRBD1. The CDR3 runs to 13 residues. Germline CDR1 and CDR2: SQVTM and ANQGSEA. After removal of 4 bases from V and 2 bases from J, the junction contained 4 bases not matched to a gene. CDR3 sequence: CSVVRGRPYEQYF. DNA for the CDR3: TGCAGCGTTGTCAGGGGGCGCCCCTACGAGCAGTACTTC.

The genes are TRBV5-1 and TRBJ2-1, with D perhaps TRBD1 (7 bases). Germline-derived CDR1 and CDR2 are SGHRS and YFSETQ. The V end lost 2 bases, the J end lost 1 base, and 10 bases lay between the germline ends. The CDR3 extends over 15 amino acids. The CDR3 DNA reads TGCGCCAGCAGCTTCAGGGGGGAGTCCTACAATGAGCAGTTCTTC. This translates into CASSFRGESYNEQFF. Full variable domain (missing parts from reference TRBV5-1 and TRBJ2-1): KAGVTQTPRYLIKTRGQQVTLSCSPISGHRSVSWYQQTPGQGLQFLFEYFSETQRNKGNFPGRFSGRQFSNSRSEMNVSTLELGDSALYLCASSFRGESYNEQFFGPGTRLTVL.

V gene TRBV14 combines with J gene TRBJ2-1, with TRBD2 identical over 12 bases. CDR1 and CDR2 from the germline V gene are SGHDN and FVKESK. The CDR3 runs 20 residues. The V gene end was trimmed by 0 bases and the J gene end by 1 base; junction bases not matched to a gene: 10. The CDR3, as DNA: TGTGCCAGCAGCCAAGATCTCCTGGCTAGCGGGGGGGGTTCCTACAATGAGCAGTTCTTC. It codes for CASSQDLLASGGGSYNEQFF.

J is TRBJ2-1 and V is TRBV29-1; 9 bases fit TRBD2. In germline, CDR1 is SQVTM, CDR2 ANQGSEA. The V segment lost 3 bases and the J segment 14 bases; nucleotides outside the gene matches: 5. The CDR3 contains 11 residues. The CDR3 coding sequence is TGCAGCGTTGATTCCTCTAGCGGGAAGTTCTTC. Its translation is CSVDSSSGKFF.

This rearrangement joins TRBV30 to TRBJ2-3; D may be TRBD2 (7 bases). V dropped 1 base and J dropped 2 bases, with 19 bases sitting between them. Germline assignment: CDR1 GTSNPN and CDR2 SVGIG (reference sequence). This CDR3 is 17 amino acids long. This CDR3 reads CAWSGRGAVTLTDTQYF. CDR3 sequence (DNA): TGTGCCTGGAGTGGACGGGGGGCTGTTACCCTCACAGATACGCAGTATTTT.

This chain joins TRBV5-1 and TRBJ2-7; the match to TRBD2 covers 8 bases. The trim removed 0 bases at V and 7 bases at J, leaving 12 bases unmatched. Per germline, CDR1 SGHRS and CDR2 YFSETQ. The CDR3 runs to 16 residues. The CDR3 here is CASSLVLAGSLGEQYF. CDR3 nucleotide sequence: TGCGCCAGCAGCTTGGTGCTAGCGGGTTCGCTCGGGGAGCAGTACTTC.

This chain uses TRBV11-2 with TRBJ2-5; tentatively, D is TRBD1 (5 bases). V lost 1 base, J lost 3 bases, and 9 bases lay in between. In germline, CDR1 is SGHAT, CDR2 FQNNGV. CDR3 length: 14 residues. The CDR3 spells CASSLGQGKETQYF. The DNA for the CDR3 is TGTGCCAGCAGCTTAGGGCAGGGAAAAGAGACCCAGTACTTC.

For the CDR3, the DNA is TGTGCCAGCAGCCCCCTGGTCTTACCTAGGGATACGCAGTATTTT. The encoded protein is CASSPLVLPRDTQYF. The J gene is TRBJ2-3, the V gene TRBV7-8; D remains unclear. The CDR3 spans 15 residues. In germline, CDR1 is SGHVS, CDR2 FQNEAQ. V was pared by 5 bases and J by 6 bases, with 18 bases between.

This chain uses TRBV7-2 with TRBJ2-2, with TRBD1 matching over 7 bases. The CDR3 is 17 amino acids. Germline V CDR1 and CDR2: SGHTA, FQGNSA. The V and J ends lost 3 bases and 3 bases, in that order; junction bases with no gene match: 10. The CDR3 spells CASSFPIQGEDTGELFF. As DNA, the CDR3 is TGTGCCAGCAGCTTCCCGATCCAGGGGGAAGACACCGGGGAGCTGTTTTTT.

CDR3 amino acids: CASSERTGSTDTQYF. CDR3 bases: TGTGCCAGCAGTGAAAGGACAGGGAGCACAGATACGCAGTATTTT. The gene calls are TRBV25-1 and TRBJ2-3, with TRBD1 matching 8 bases. Germline trimming cut 2 bases from V and 0 bases from J; bases unmatched to any gene: 1. Looked up from germline, CDR1 is MGHDK and CDR2 is SYGVNS. The CDR3 totals 15 residues.

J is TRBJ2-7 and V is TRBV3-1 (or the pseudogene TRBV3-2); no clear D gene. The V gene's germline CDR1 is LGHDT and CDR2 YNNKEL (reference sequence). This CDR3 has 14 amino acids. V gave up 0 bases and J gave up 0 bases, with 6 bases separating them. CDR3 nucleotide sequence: TGTGCCAGCAGCCAAGATCATAGCTCCTACGAGCAGTACTTC. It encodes CASSQDHSSYEQYF.